This is a list of T cell receptor beta chains from one sample in a study of T cells in Graves' hyperthyroidism and ophthalmopathy. One entry per CDR3 protein, called by TCRdb with MiXCR from the multiplex PCR reads. Among under 250,000 distinct CDR3 sequences listed, about a sixth were seen once. The sequenced sample consisted of blood. These receptors came from a woman aged 50 to 60 with Graves' hyperthyroidism. Both conserved end residues are part of each CDR3. A D gene is named only where the DNA matches it firmly. The size field is filled for only some rows; it gives once, few, many or a size class.

>many|TRBJ2-1|NA|TRBV3-1
CASSQPRWGSSYNEQFF
TGTGCCAGCAGCCAACCCCGTTGGGGGAGCTCCTACAATGAGCAGTTCTTC
>few|TRBJ2-7|NA|TRBV27
CASSYRVGYEQYF
TGTGCCAGCAGTTACAGGGTAGGCTACGAGCAGTACTTC
>few|TRBJ2-7|TRBD2|TRBV15
CATSTRLAGAPEQYF
TGTGCCACCAGCACCCGACTAGCGGGAGCGCCCGAGCAGTACTTC
>many|TRBJ1-1|NA|TRBV6-2/TRBV6-3
CASSYSWGQNEAFF
TGTGCCAGCAGTTACTCATGGGGTCAGAATGAAGCTTTCTTT
>NA|TRBJ2-3|NA|TRBV5-1
CASSATSITSTDTQYF
TGCGCCAGCAGCGCAACTTCAATAACTAGCACAGATACGCAGTATTTT
>NA|TRBJ2-7|NA|TRBV4-1
CASSQVMGGKYEQYF
TGCGCCAGCAGCCAAGTCATGGGGGGAAAGTACGAGCAGTACTTC
>few|TRBJ1-4|NA|TRBV6-6
CASSYIQKNEKLFF
TGTGCCAGCAGTTACATCCAGAAAAATGAAAAACTGTTTTTT
>NA|TRBJ1-4|NA|TRBV10-3
CAISRAPNEKLFF
TGTGCCATCTCGCGGGCCCCGAATGAAAAACTGTTTTTT
>many|TRBJ2-7|TRBD1|TRBV11-3
CASSAGTGTYEQYF
TGTGCCAGCAGCGCCGGGACAGGGACCTACGAGCAGTACTTC
>NA|TRBJ2-1|TRBD2|TRBV11-2
CASSFILAEQFF
TGTGCCAGCAGCTTTATACTAGCGGAGCAGTTCTTC
>NA|TRBJ2-3|TRBD1|TRBV29-1
CSVRGLADTQYF
TGCAGCGTCAGGGGGTTGGCAGATACGCAGTATTTT
>NA|TRBJ1-6|TRBD1|TRBV7-8
CASSWTGPSSYNSPLHF
TGTGCCAGCAGCTGGACAGGACCCAGCTCCTATAATTCACCCCTCCACTTT
>few|TRBJ2-5|NA|TRBV28
CASNWSRDNQETQYF
TGTGCCAGCAACTGGAGCCGGGACAACCAAGAGACCCAGTACTTC
>few|TRBJ2-7|NA|TRBV19
CASSGRGGSSYEQYF
TGTGCCAGTAGCGGCAGGGGGGGGAGCTCCTACGAGCAGTACTTC
>few|TRBJ2-1|TRBD2|TRBV28
CASSTGLAGVVEQFF
TGTGCCAGCAGTACGGGACTAGCGGGAGTGGTTGAGCAATTCTTC
>few|TRBJ1-2|NA|TRBV29-1
CSVDSKGAIYGYTF
TGCAGCGTTGATAGTAAAGGGGCGATCTATGGCTACACCTTC